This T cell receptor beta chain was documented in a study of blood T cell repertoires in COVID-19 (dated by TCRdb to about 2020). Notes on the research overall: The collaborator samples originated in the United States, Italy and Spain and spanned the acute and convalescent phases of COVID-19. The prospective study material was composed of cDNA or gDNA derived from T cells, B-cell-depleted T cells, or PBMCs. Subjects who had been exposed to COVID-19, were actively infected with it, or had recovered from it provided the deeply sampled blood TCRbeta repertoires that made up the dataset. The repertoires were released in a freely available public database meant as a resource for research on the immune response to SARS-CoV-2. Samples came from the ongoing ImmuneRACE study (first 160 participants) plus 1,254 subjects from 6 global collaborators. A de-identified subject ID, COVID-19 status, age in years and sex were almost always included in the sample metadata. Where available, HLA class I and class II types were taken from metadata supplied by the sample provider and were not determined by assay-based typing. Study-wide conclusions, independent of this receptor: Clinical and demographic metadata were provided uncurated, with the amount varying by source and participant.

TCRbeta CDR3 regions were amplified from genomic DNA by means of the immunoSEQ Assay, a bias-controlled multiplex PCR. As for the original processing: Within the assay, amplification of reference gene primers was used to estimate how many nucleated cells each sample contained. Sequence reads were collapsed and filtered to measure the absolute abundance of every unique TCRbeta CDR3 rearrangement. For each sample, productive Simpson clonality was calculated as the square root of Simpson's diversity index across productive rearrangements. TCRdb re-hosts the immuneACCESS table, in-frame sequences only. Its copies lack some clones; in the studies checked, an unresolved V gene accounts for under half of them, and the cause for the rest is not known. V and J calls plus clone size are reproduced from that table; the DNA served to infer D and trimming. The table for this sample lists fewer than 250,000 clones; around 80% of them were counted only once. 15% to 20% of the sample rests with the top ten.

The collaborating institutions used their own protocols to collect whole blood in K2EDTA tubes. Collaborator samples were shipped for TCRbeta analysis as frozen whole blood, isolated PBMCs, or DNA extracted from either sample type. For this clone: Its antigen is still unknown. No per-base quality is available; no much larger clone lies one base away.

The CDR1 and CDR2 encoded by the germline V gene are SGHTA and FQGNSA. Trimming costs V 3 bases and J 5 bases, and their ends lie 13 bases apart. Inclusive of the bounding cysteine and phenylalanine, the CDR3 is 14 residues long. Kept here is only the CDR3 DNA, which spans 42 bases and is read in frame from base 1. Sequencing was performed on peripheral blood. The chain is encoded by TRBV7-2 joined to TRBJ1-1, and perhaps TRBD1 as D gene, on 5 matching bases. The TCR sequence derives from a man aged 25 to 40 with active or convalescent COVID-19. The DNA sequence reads TGTGCCAGCAGCTTTTGGGTGGGGGGGACTGAAGCTTTCTTT. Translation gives CASSFWVGGTEAFF.